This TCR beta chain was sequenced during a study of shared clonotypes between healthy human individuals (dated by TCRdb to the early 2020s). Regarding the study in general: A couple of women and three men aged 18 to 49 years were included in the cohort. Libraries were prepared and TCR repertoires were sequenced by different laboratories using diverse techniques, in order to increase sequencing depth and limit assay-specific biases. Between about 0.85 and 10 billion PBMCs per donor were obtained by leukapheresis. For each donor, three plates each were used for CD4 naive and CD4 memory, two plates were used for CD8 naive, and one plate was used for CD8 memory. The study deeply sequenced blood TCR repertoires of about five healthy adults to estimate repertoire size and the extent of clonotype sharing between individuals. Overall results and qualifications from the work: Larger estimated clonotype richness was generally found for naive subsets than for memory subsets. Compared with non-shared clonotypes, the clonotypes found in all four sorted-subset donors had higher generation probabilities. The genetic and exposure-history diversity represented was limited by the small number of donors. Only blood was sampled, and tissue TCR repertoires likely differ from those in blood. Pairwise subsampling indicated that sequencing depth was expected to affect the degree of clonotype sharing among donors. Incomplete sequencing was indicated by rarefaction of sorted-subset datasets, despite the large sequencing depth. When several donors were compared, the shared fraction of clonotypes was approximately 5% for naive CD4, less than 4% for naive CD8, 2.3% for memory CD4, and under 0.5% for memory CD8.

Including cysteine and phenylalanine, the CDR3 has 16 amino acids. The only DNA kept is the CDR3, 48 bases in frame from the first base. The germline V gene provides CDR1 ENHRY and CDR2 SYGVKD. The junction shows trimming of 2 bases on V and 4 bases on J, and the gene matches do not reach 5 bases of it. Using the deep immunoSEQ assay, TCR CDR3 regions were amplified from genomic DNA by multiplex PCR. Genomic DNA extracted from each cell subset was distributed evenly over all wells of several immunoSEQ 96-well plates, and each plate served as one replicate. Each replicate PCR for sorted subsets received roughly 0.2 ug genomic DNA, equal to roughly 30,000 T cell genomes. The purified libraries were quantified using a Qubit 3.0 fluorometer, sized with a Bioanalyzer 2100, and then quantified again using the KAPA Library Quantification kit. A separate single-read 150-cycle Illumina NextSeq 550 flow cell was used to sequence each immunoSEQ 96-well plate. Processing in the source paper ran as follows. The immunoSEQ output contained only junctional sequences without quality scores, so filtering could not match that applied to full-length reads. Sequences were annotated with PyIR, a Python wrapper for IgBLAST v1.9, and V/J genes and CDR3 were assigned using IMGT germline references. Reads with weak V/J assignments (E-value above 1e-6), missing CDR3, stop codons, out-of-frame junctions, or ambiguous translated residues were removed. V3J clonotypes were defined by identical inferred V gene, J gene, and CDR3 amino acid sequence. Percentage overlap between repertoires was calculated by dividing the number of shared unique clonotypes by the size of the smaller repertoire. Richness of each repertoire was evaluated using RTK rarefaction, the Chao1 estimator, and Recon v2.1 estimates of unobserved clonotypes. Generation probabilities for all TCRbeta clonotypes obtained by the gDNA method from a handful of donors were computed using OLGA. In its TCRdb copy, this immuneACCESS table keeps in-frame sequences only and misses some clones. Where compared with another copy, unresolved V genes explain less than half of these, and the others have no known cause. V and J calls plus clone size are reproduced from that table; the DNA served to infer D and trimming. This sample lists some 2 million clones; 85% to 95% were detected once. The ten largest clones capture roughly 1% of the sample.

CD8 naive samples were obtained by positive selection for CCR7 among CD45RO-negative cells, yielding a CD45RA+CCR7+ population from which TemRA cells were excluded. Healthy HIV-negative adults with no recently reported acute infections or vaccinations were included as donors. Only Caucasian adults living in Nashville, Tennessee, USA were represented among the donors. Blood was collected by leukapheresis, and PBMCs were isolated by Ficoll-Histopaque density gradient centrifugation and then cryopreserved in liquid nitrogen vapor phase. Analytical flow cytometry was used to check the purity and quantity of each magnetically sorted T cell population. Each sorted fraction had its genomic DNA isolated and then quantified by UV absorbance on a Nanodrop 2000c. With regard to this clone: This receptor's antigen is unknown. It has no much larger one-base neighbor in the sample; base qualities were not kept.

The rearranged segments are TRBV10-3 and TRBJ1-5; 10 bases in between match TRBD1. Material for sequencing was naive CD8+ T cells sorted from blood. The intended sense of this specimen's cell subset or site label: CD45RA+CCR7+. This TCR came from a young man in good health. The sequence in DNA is TGTGCCATCAGTGAGGGACAGGGGGAGGGAAATCAGCCCCAGCATTTT. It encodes CAISEGQGEGNQPQHF.